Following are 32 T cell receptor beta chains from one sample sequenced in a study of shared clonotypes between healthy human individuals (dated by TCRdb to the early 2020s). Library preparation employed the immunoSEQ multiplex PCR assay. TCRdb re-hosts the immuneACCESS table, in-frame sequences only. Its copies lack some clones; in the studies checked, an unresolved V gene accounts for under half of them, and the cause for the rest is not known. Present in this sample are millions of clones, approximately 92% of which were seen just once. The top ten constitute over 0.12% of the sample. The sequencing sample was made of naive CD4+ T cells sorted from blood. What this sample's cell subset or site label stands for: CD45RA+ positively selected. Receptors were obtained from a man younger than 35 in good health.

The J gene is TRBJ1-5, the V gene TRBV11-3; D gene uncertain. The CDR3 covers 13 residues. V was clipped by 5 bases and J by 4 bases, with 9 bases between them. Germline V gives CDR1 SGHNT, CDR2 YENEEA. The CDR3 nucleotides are TGTGCCAGCAGCCGGACCTTGAATCAGCCCCAGCATTTT. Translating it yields CASSRTLNQPQHF.

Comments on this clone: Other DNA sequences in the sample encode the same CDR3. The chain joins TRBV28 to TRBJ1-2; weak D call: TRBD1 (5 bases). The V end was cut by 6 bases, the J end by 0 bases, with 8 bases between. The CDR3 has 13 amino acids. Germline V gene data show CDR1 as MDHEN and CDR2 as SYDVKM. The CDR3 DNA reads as TGTGCCAGCAGACCGACAGCTAACTATGGCTACACCTTC. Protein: CASRPTANYGYTF.

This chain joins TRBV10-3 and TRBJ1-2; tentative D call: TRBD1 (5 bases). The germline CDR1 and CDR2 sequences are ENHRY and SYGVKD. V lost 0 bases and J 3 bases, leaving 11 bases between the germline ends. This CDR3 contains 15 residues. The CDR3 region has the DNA TGTGCCATCAGTGAGTCTGACAGCCCGGACTATGGCTACACCTTC. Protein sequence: CAISESDSPDYGYTF.

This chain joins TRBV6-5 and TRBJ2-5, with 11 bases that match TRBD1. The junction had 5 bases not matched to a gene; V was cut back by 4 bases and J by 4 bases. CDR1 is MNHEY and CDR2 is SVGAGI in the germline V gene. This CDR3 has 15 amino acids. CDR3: CASSSPGQGGETQYF. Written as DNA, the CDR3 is TGTGCCAGCAGTTCTCCGGGACAGGGGGGAGAGACCCAGTACTTC.

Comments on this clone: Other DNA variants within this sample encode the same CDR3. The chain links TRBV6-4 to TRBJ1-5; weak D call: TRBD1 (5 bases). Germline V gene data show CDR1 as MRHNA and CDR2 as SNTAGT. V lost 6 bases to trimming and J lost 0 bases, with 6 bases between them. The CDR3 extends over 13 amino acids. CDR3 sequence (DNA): TGTGCCAGCAGCAGGGATAGCAATCAGCCCCAGCATTTT. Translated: CASSRDSNQPQHF.

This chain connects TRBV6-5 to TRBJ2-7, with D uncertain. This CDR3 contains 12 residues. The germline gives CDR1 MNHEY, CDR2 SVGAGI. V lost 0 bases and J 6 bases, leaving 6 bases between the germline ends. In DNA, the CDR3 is TGTGCCAGCAGTTACTCGAGGAGCGAGCAGTACTTC. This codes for CASSYSRSEQYF.

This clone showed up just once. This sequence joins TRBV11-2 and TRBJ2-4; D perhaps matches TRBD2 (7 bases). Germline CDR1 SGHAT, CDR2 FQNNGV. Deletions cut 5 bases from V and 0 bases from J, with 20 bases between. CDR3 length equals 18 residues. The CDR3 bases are TGTGCCAGCAGCCAGGGGCGGGGGCGCAGTCTAGCCAAAAACATTCAGTACTTC. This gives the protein CASSQGRGRSLAKNIQYF.

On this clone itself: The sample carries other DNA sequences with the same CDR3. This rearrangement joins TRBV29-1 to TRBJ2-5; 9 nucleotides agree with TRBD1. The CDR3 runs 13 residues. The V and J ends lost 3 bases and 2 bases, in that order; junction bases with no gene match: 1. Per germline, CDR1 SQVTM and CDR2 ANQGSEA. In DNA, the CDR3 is TGCAGCGTTGACGGACAGGGGCAAGAGACCCAGTACTTC. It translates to CSVDGQGQETQYF.

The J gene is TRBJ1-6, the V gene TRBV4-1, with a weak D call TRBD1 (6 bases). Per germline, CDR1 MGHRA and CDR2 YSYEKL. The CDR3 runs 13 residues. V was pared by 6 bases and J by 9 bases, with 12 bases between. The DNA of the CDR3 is TGCGCCAGCAGTAGGGAGGGGGTTTCACCCCTCCACTTT. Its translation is CASSREGVSPLHF.

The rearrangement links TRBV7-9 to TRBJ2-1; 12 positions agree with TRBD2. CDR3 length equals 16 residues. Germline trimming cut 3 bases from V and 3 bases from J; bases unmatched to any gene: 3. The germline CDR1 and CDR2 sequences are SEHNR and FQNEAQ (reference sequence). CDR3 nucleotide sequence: TGTGCCAGCAGCTTGGCTAGCGGGAGGGGCTACAATGAGCAGTTCTTC. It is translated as CASSLASGRGYNEQFF. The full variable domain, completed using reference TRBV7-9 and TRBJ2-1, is DTGVSQNPRHKITKRGQNVTFRCDPISEHNRLYWYRQTLGQGPEFLTYFQNEAQLEKSRLLSDRFSAERPKGSFSTLEIQRTEQGDSAMYLCASSLASGRGYNEQFFGPGTRLTVL.

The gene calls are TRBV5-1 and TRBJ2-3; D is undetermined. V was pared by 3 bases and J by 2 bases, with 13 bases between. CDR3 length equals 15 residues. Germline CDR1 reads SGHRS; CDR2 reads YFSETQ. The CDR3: CASSSLPGSTDTQYF. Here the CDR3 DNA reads TGCGCCAGCAGCTCCTTGCCAGGATCCACAGATACGCAGTATTTT.

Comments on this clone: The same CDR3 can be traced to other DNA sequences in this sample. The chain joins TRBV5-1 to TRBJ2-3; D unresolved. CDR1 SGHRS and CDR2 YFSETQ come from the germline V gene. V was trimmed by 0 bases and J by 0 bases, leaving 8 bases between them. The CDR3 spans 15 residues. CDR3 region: CASSLVGDSTDTQYF. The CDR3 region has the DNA TGCGCCAGCAGCTTGGTAGGAGACAGCACAGATACGCAGTATTTT.

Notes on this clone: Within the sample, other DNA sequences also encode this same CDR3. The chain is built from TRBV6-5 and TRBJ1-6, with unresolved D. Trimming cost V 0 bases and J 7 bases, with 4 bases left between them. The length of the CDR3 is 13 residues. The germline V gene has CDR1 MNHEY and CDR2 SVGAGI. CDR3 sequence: CASSYSLNSPLHF. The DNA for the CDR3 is TGTGCCAGCAGTTACTCGCTGAATTCACCCCTCCACTTT.

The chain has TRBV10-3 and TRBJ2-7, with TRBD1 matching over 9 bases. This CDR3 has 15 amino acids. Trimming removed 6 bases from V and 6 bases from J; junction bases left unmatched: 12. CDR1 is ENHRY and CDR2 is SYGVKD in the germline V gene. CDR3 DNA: TGTGCCATCAGGGATAAAACAGGGGGCGCGTCCGAGCAGTACTTC. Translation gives CAIRDKTGGASEQYF.

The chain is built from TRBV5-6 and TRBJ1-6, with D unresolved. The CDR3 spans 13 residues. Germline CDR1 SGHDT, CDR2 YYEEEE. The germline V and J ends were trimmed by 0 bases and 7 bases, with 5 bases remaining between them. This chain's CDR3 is CASSLERNSPLHF. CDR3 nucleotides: TGTGCCAGCAGCTTGGAACGGAATTCACCCCTCCACTTT.

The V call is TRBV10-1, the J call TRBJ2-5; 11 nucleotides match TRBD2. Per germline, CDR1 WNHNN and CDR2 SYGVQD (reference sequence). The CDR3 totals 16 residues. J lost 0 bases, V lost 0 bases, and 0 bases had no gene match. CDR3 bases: TGCGCCAGCAGTGAGTCACTAGCGGGGGACCAAGAGACCCAGTACTTC. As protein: CASSESLAGDQETQYF.

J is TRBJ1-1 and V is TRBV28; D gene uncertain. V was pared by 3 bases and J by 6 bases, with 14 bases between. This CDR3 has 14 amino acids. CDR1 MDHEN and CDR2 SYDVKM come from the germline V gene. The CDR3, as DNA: TGTGCCAGCAGTTTTGGGTCCGTCGAGGCTGAAGCTTTCTTT. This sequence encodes CASSFGSVEAEAFF.

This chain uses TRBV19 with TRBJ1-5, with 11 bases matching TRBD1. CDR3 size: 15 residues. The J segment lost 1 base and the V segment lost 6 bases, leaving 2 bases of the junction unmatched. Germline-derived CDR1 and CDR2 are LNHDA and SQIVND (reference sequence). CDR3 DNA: TGTGCCAGTAGGGACAGGGGGCCGAGCAATCAGCCCCAGCATTTT. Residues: CASRDRGPSNQPQHF.

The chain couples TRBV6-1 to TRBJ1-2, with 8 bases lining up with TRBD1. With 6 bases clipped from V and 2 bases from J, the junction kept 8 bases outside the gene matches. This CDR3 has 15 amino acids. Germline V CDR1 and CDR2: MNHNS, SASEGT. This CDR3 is CASRGGQGLNYGYTF. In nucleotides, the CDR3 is TGTGCCAGCAGGGGAGGACAGGGTTTGAACTATGGCTACACCTTC.

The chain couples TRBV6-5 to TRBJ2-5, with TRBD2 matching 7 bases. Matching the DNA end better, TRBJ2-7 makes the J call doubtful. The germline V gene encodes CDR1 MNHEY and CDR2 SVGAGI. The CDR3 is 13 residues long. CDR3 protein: CASRRGEGYEQYF. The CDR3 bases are TGTGCCAGTCGACGGGGGGAAGGGTACGAGCAGTACTTC.

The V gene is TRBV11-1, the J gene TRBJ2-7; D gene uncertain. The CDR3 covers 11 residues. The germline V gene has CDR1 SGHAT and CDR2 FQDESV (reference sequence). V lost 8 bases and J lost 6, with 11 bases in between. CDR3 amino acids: CASAEWGEQYF. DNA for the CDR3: TGTGCCAGCGCAGAGTGGGGCGAGCAGTACTTC.

CDR3: CASSSLGTGNSGQYF. The CDR3 nucleotides are TGTGCCAGCAGTAGCCTCGGGACAGGGAATAGTGGGCAGTACTTC. V usage is TRBV27 and J usage is TRBJ2-7; 9 bases fit TRBD1. The CDR3 has 15 residues. Losses at the gene ends were 5 bases for V and 9 bases for J; bases not matched to a gene: 14. The V gene's germline CDR1 is MNHEY and CDR2 SMNVEV (reference sequence).

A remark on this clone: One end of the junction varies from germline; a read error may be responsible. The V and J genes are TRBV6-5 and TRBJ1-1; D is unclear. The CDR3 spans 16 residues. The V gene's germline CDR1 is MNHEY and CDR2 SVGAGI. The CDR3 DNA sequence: TGTGCCAGCAATTACGGGTTGGGGTGGGGATTCACTGAAGCTTTCTTT. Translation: CASNYGLGWGFTEAFF.

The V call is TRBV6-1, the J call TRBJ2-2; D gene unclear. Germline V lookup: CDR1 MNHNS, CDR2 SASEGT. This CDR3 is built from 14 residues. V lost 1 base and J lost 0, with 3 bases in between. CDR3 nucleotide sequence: TGTGCCAGCAGTGAAGACCCGAACACCGGGGAGCTGTTTTTT. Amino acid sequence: CASSEDPNTGELFF.

This CDR3 is CASSSAGPGEKLFF. The CDR3 DNA sequence: TGTGCCAGCAGCTCCGCCGGGCCGGGTGAAAAACTGTTTTTT. The chain joins TRBV6-5 to TRBJ1-4; D is undetermined. In germline, CDR1 is MNHEY, CDR2 SVGAGI. The length of the CDR3 is 14 residues. The V gene lost 6 bases and the J gene lost 7 bases, with 15 bases spanning the gap.

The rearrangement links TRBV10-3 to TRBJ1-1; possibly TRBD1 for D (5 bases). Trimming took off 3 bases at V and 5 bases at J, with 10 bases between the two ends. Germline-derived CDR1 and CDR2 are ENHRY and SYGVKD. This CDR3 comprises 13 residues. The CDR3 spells CAISEPGPTEAFF. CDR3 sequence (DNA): TGTGCCATCAGTGAACCGGGACCAACTGAAGCTTTCTTT.

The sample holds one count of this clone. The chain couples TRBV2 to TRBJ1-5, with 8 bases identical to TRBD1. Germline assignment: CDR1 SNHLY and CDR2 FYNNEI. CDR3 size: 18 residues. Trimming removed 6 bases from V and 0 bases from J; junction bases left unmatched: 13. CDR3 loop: CASSASRDRINSNQPQHF. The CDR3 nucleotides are TGTGCCAGCAGCGCCAGCCGGGACAGGATTAATAGCAATCAGCCCCAGCATTTT.

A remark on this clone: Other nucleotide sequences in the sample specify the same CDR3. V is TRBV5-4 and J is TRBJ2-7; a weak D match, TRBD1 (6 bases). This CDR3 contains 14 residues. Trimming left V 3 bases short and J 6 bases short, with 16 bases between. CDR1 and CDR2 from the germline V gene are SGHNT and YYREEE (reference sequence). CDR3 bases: TGTGCCAGCAGCTCGCAGGGCACAGGGACCGAGCAGTACTTC. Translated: CASSSQGTGTEQYF. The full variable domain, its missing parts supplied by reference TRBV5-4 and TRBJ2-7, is ETGVTQSPTHLIKTRGQQVTLRCSSQSGHNTVSWYQQALGQGPQFIFQYYREEENGRGNFPPRFSGLQFPNYSSELNVNALELDDSALYLCASSSQGTGTEQYFGPGTRLTVT.

CDR3 in DNA: TGTGCCAGCAGCTTGAGGGACAGTGGAAACACCATATATTTT. This translates into CASSLRDSGNTIYF. The J gene is TRBJ1-3, the V gene TRBV5-6; TRBD1 matches at 7 bases. Trimming took 1 base from V and 3 from J; bases not matched to a gene: 1. Germline values: CDR1 SGHDT, CDR2 YYEEEE. The CDR3 totals 14 residues.

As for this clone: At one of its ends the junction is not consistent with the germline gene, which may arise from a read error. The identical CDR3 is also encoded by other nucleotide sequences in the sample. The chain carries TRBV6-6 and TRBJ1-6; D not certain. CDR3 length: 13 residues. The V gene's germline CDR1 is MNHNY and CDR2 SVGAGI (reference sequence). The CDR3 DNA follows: TGTGCCAGCAGTTACTCCGATAATTCACCCCTCCACTTT. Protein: CASSYSDNSPLHF.

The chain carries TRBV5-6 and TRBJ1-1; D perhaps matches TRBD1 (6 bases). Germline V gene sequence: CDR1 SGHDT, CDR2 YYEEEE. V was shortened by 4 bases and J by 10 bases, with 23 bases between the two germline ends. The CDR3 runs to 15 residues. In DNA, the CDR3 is TGTGCCAGCAGCCCGGCGGGCCAGGGGACTTTGGGAGCTTTCTTT. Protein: CASSPAGQGTLGAFF. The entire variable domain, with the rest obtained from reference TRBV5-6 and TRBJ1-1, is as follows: DAGVTQSPTHLIKTRGQQVTLRCSPKSGHDTVSWYQQALGQGPQFIFQYYEEEERQRGNFPDRFSGHQFPNYSSELNVNALLLGDSALYLCASSPAGQGTLGAFFGQGTRLTVV.

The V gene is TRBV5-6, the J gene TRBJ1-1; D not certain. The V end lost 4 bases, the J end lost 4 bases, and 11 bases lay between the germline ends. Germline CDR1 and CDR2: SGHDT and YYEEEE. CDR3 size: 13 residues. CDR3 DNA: TGTGCCAGCAGCCAAATAGAAGGCACTGAAGCTTTCTTT. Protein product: CASSQIEGTEAFF.